This record covers a single T cell receptor beta chain. This entry belongs to a study of blood T cells in healthy people across ages. It was with a sample-barcoded 5' primer and a J-beta primer mix that a second PCR of roughly 6 to 11 cycles was run. TCRdb re-analysed the 5' RACE reads in MiXCR, keeping a single row per CDR3 protein. In the table there are 1.5 million to 2 million distinct CDR3 sequences, about 39% of which are singletons. This TCR was sampled from a human donor in good health. The sequencing input was blood.

CDR3 nucleotides: TGTGCCAGCCTAGGGGCGGAGAGCTCCTACGAGCAGTACTTC. It yields the protein CASLGAESSYEQYF. The chain links TRBV7-9 to TRBJ2-7, with D possibly being TRBD1 (5 bases). This CDR3 has 14 amino acids. Germline-derived CDR1 and CDR2 are SEHNR and FQNEAQ (reference sequence). The germline V and J ends were trimmed by 8 bases and 0 bases, with 14 bases remaining between them.